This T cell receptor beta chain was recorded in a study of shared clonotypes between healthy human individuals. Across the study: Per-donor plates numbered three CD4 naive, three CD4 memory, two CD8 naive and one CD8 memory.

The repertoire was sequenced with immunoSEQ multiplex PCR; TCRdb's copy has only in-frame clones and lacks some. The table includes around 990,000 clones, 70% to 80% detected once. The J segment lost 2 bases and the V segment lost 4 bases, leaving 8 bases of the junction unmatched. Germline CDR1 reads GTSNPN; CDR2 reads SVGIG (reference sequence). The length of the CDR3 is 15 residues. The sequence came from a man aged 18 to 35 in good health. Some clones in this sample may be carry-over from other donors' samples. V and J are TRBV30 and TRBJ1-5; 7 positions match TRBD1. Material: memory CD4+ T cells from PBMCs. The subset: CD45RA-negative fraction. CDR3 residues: CAWNLGQGGNQPQHF. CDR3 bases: TGTGCCTGGAATTTGGGCCAGGGGGGCAATCAGCCCCAGCATTTT. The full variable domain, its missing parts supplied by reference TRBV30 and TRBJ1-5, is SQTIHQWPATLVQPVGSPLSLECTVEGTSNPNLYWYRQAAGRGLQLLFYSVGIGQISSEVPQNLSASRPQDRQFILSSKKLLLSDSGFYLCAWNLGQGGNQPQHFGDGTRLSIL.